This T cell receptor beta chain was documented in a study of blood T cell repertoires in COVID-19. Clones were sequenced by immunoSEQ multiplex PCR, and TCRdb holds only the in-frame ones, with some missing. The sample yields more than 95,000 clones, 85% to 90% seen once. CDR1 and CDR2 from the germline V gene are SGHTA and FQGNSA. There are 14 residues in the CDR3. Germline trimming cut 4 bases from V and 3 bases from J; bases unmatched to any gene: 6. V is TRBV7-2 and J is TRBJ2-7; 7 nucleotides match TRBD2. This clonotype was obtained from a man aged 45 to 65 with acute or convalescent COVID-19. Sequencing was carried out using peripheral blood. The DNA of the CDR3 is TGTGCCAGCAGCTGGACCGCTAGCGGCTACGAGCAGTACTTC. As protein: CASSWTASGYEQYF.